This T cell receptor beta chain was recorded in a study of CD8+ T cells in alopecia areata. About the research overall: Tofacitinib therapy took 6 to 18 months; 6 months off drug came after.

On this clone itself: Antigen unknown.

Study results and caveats: Scalp sequencing also captures normal skin's resident alphabeta T cells.

Using a FACSAria, the CD4+ and CD8+ T cells were sorted from the PBMCs. The authors extracted RNA and reverse transcribed it into cDNA as the sequencing template. Profiled with immunoSEQ multiplex PCR; TCRdb holds only in-frame clones, not every one. The top ten hold about an eighth of the sample, which has about 170,000 clones, about 67% seen once. This CDR3 region has 14 residues. Per germline, CDR1 MNHNY and CDR2 SVGAGI (reference sequence). The V gene end was trimmed by 6 bases and the J gene end by 6 bases; junction bases not matched to a gene: 6. Sample: CD8+ T cells sorted from blood, taken at week 0. The chain employs TRBV6-6 and TRBJ2-4, with TRBD1 matching over 9 bases. The sequence derives from a human donor with alopecia areata. The CDR3 bases are TGTGCCAGCAGCCCTGGACAGGGGAGAAACATTCAGTACTTC. Amino acids: CASSPGQGRNIQYF.